The next 23 T cell receptor beta chains were all read from a single sample in a study of shared clonotypes between healthy human individuals. The assay was immunoSEQ multiplex PCR, and TCRdb's table has in-frame clones only and misses some. The data hold some 2,000,000 clones, with 95% observed a single time. The sequencing input was naive CD4+ T cells sorted from blood. Subset here: CD45RA+ positively selected. Source of these receptors: a man aged 18 to 30 in good health.

The chain links TRBV19 to TRBJ2-2, with 7 bases identical to TRBD2. In germline, CDR1 is LNHDA, CDR2 SQIVND (reference sequence). Unmatched junction bases numbered 8, after V lost 5 bases and J lost 8 bases. The CDR3 spans 14 residues. CDR3 sequence reads: CASSRGAGIGELFF. In DNA form, the CDR3 reads TGTGCCAGTAGTCGTGGAGCGGGAATTGGGGAGCTGTTTTTT. The variable domain in full, with the rest retrieved from reference TRBV19 and TRBJ2-2, is DGGITQSPKYLFRKEGQNVTLSCEQNLNHDAMYWYRQDPGQGLRLIYYSQIVNDFQKGDIAEGYSVSREKKESFPLTVTSAQKNPTAFYLCASSRGAGIGELFFGEGSRLTVL.

The rearrangement uses TRBV6-1 and TRBJ2-1, with TRBD2 matching 11 bases. Germline V gives CDR1 MNHNS, CDR2 SASEGT. The CDR3 has 14 amino acids. Losses at the gene ends were 10 bases for V and 5 bases for J; bases not matched to a gene: 7. The CDR3 coding sequence is TGTGCCATCAAACTAGCGGGAGACCACAATGAGCAGTTCTTC. It encodes CAIKLAGDHNEQFF.

The chain links TRBV5-4 to TRBJ2-5; D is perhaps TRBD1 (6 bases). V lost 4 bases to trimming and J lost 5 bases, with 15 bases between them. The CDR3 is made up of 14 amino acids. CDR1 and CDR2 from the germline V gene are SGHNT and YYREEE (reference sequence). For the CDR3, the DNA is TGTGCCAGCAGCCCGGGACAATTATTGGAGACCCAGTACTTC. As protein: CASSPGQLLETQYF.

Concerning this clone: In the same sample, other DNA sequences code for this CDR3. This chain joins TRBV18 and TRBJ2-7, with D possibly TRBD2 on 6 matching bases. The V and J ends lost 3 bases and 0 bases respectively, with 9 bases between them. This CDR3 comprises 14 residues. CDR1 is KGHSH, CDR2 LQKENI, per germline. The CDR3 protein is CASSPTGDSYEQYF. For the CDR3, the DNA is TGTGCCAGCTCACCGACGGGAGACTCCTACGAGCAGTACTTC.

A single count supports this clone. The chain is built from TRBV18 and TRBJ2-5, with TRBD2 identical over 14 bases. The CDR3 length is 15 residues. From germline, CDR1 is KGHSH and CDR2 LQKENI. V lost 3 bases and J lost 4; bases outside the gene matches: 1. The CDR3 reads CASSPGTSGGETQYF. Here the CDR3 DNA reads TGTGCCAGCTCACCCGGGACTAGCGGGGGAGAGACCCAGTACTTC.

With regard to this clone: This CDR3 is also generated by other DNA sequences in the sample. The chain recombines TRBV5-1 with TRBJ2-5; D gene unclear. Per the germline V gene, CDR1 is SGHRS and CDR2 is YFSETQ. CDR3 size: 14 residues. The V end was cut by 0 bases, the J end by 2 bases, with 8 bases between. In nucleotides, the CDR3 is TGCGCCAGCAGCTTGGCCACCGGGCAAGAGACCCAGTACTTC. This sequence encodes CASSLATGQETQYF.

V is TRBV7-9 and J is TRBJ1-2; D is unclear. The CDR3 extends over 14 amino acids. V lost 4 bases to trimming and J lost 8 bases, with 17 bases between them. The germline V gene has CDR1 SEHNR and CDR2 FQNEAQ (reference sequence). The CDR3 sequence: CASSYADGPGGYTF. The DNA of the CDR3 is TGTGCCAGCAGCTATGCGGACGGTCCGGGCGGCTACACCTTC.

As regards this clone: This could be a read error, since a much larger clone is one nucleotide away. The gene calls are TRBV27 and TRBJ2-5; D ambiguous. Between the trimmed V and J ends, which lost 6 bases and 4 bases, there was a span of 6 bases. The CDR3 has 11 residues. In germline, CDR1 is MNHEY, CDR2 SMNVEV (reference sequence). CDR3 sequence: CASSVGETQYF. DNA of the CDR3: TGTGCCAGCAGCGTAGGAGAGACCCAGTACTTC.

This chain uses TRBV9 with TRBJ2-5, with TRBD2 as a possible D gene (6 bases). The V and J ends lost 4 bases and 2 bases respectively, with 15 bases between them. Looked up from germline, CDR1 is SGDLS and CDR2 is YYNGEE. This CDR3 spans 15 amino acids. Written as DNA, the CDR3 is TGTGCCAGCAGCCCCCCCTCGGCGGGGCAAGAGACCCAGTACTTC. Protein sequence: CASSPPSAGQETQYF. Full variable domain (outside the CDR3, taken from reference TRBV9 and TRBJ2-5): DSGVTQTPKHLITATGQRVTLRCSPRSGDLSVYWYQQSLDQGLQFLIQYYNGEERAKGNILERFSAQQFPDLHSELNLSSLELGDSALYFCASSPPSAGQETQYFGPGTRLLVL.

Turning to this clone: Other DNA variants within this sample encode the same CDR3. This chain uses TRBV6-5 with TRBJ1-5; D unresolved. Germline values: CDR1 MNHEY, CDR2 SVGAGI. V lost 0 bases to trimming and J lost 2 bases, with 2 bases between them. This CDR3 is built from 13 residues. CDR3 sequence reads: CASSYSRNQPQHF. Here the CDR3 DNA reads TGTGCCAGCAGTTACTCGCGCAATCAGCCCCAGCATTTT.

This chain links TRBV18 with TRBJ1-3; no clear D gene. The germline V gene encodes CDR1 KGHSH and CDR2 LQKENI. Between the trimmed V and J ends, which lost 2 bases and 1 base, there was a span of 9 bases. This CDR3 has 15 residues. The CDR3 here is CASSPGAVSGNTIYF. CDR3 nucleotides: TGTGCCAGCTCACCAGGCGCCGTTTCTGGAAACACCATATATTTT.

The V and J genes are TRBV6-5 and TRBJ2-2; weak D call: TRBD2 (6 bases). The length of the CDR3 is 15 residues. With 4 bases removed from V and 6 bases from J, the gap between germline ends came to 15 bases. Germline V lookup: CDR1 MNHEY, CDR2 SVGAGI. As DNA, the CDR3 is TGTGCCAGCAGTTCCCAGTTCGGAGGGGCCGGGGAGCTGTTTTTT. This translates into CASSSQFGGAGELFF.

V is TRBV10-3 and J is TRBJ1-4, with D maybe TRBD1 (6 bases). Germline lookup yields CDR1 ENHRY and CDR2 SYGVKD. V lost 0 bases and J lost 7, with 15 bases in between. CDR3 length: 16 residues. In DNA, the CDR3 is TGTGCCATCAGTGAGTCTGTCGGGGGCAAGGGTGAAAAACTGTTTTTT. Translation gives CAISESVGGKGEKLFF.

Here the CDR3 reads CASRCPDTRELSYEQYF. For the CDR3, the DNA is TGTGCAAGTCGCTGCCCGGACACGCGGGAGCTGTCGTACGAGCAGTACTTC. The rearrangement joins TRBV12-2 to TRBJ2-7; the DNA was not used to check the table's D call, TRBD2. TRBV12-2 is noted as a pseudogene. The CDR3 spans 17 residues.

The chain recombines TRBV19 with TRBJ2-7; D gene ambiguous. Between the trimmed V and J ends, which lost 6 bases and 2 bases, there was a span of 11 bases. Germline assignment: CDR1 LNHDA and CDR2 SQIVND (reference sequence). This CDR3 has 13 residues. The CDR3 here is CASSLEPPYEQYF. DNA of the CDR3: TGTGCCAGTAGCCTCGAGCCACCCTACGAGCAGTACTTC.

The chain is built from TRBV7-2 and TRBJ1-4; the D gene is possibly TRBD1 (5 bases). Looked up from germline, CDR1 is SGHTA and CDR2 is FQGNSA. The CDR3 is made up of 17 amino acids. Trimming removed 2 bases at V and 8 bases at J, with 21 bases between. In DNA form, the CDR3 reads TGTGCCAGCAGCTTATCAGGCAGGGCGGAGGGAAGGGAAAAACTGTTTTTT. This codes for CASSLSGRAEGREKLFF.

In this sample, this clone turned up once. One end of the junction is discordant with germline, which a read error may explain. The chain recombines TRBV6-6 with TRBJ1-1; 9 bases fit TRBD1. CDR1 and CDR2 from the germline V gene are MNHNY and SVGAGI (reference sequence). This CDR3 has 13 residues. CDR3 DNA sequence: TGTGCCAGCATTTACAGGGGGCTCGGTGAAGCTTTCTTT. This encodes CASIYRGLGEAFF.

The rearrangement links TRBV4-1 to TRBJ1-1; TRBD1 matches at 10 bases. The ends lost 5 bases at V and 3 bases at J; junction bases unmatched: 12. The CDR3 is 17 amino acids. CDR1 is MGHRA, CDR2 YSYEKL, per germline. DNA of the CDR3: TGCGCCAGCAGCGAGATGGGACAGGGGTTCGGGCACACTGAAGCTTTCTTT. Translation gives CASSEMGQGFGHTEAFF.

The rearrangement links TRBV5-1 to TRBJ2-5; D is perhaps TRBD1 (6 bases). V lost 4 bases, J lost 1 base, and 11 bases lay in between. This CDR3 comprises 14 residues. Germline CDR1 SGHRS, CDR2 YFSETQ. The CDR3 nucleotides read TGCGCCAGCAGCAAATTAGGGGGCCAAGAGACCCAGTACTTC. It encodes CASSKLGGQETQYF.

This clone appeared a single time. The V call is TRBV4-2, the J call TRBJ2-5; 8 bases are shared with TRBD2. Germline trimming cut 4 bases from V and 2 bases from J; bases unmatched to any gene: 6. The CDR3 sequence is 15 residues long. Germline CDR1 is LGHNA and CDR2 is YNFKEQ. The CDR3 nucleotides read TGTGCCAGCAGCCGGAGAGCGGGGGCGCAAGAGACCCAGTACTTC. This gives the protein CASSRRAGAQETQYF.

The chain recombines TRBV18 with TRBJ2-1; a weak D match, TRBD1 (6 bases). CDR3 length equals 15 residues. The V gene lost 3 bases and the J gene lost 10 bases, with 19 bases spanning the gap. Germline V CDR1 and CDR2: KGHSH, LQKENI. DNA of the CDR3: TGTGCCAGCTCACCGGGTTGGAAAGCCGGGACAGAGCAGTTCTTC. Protein product: CASSPGWKAGTEQFF. The variable domain in full, with the rest retrieved from reference TRBV18 and TRBJ2-1, is NAGVMQNPRHLVRRRGQEARLRCSPMKGHSHVYWYRQLPEEGLKFMVYLQKENIIDESGMPKERFSAEFPKEGPSILRIQQVVRGDSAAYFCASSPGWKAGTEQFFGPGTRLTVL.

This clone was counted a single time. J is TRBJ2-2 and V is TRBV29-1, with D perhaps matching TRBD2 (6 bases). The CDR3 consists of 13 residues. The V end lost 4 bases, the J end lost 5 bases, and 11 bases lay between the germline ends. Looked up from germline, CDR1 is SQVTM and CDR2 is ANQGSEA. The CDR3 DNA reads as TGCAGCGTTGGGGAGGTGGGGACCGGGGAGCTGTTTTTT. This gives the protein CSVGEVGTGELFF.

This chain connects TRBV4-2 to TRBJ2-5, with 9 bases that match TRBD2. The CDR3 consists of 16 residues. Germline V CDR1 and CDR2: LGHNA, YNFKEQ. J gave up 4 bases and V 1 base, and 7 bases lay outside the gene matches. CDR3 loop: CASSQVPTRGGETQYF. The DNA of the CDR3 is TGTGCCAGCAGCCAAGTACCGACGCGGGGGGGAGAGACCCAGTACTTC.